The present T cell receptor (beta chain) was sequenced within a study of OX40 agonist ivuxolimab in advanced cancers. Broadly, across the study: Ivuxolimab was an agonistic, fully human IgG2 monoclonal antibody directed against OX40 (CD134), a costimulatory receptor. The paper describes the monotherapy dose-escalation part (N ≈ 49 patients) of the phase I trial of ivuxolimab. In the dose-escalation cohort, roughly four fifths of patients were male, and the mean age was approximately 60 years, with a range of about 23 to 80. Intravenous ivuxolimab was administered to patients every 2 weeks at six dose levels: 0.01, 0.1, 0.3, 1.5, 3 and 10 mg/kg. Prior anti-PD-1, anti-PD-L1 or anti-CTLA-4 therapy was permitted, and less than 45% of dose-escalation patients had received checkpoint inhibitors. Peripheral TCRbeta sequencing was intended to test whether TCR sequence diversity was altered and clonal T-cell expansion was caused by ivuxolimab. Partial responses occurred in three dose-escalation patients, of whom one had hepatocellular carcinoma and two had cutaneous melanoma. Among the roughly 52 dose-escalation patients, around 19 had hepatocellular carcinoma, roughly 15 melanoma, 9 renal cell carcinoma and 9 head and neck cancer.

Patients with autoimmune disease history or receiving systemic immunosuppression were excluded from the trial. Peripheral blood for TCR sequencing was drawn from every dose cohort at baseline, at cycle 4 day 1 and at cycle 7 day 1. Samples came from an open-label, multicenter, first-in-human phase I dose-escalation trial of ivuxolimab. Adults with locally advanced or metastatic melanoma, renal cell, hepatocellular, or head and neck squamous cell carcinoma were enrolled in the trial. Before TCR sequencing, CD4+ T cells and CD8+ T cells from peripheral blood were sorted into separate populations. Genomic DNA was extracted from sorted cells for sequencing of the TCRbeta CDR3 region. The immunoSEQ Assay was used to sequence the TCRbeta CDR3 regions. TCRdb holds this immuneACCESS table with in-frame rearrangements only. Some clones are missing; in checked studies, unresolved V genes explain under half, and the rest has no known cause. The sample data list more than 100,000 clones, and roughly 93% of these were observed just once. Of the sample, 0.15% to 0.17% is held by the ten largest clones.

A single count supports this clone. The clone's antigen remains unknown. It has no much larger one-base neighbor in the sample; base qualities were not kept. CDR1 and CDR2, per the germline V gene (reference sequence), are SGHNT and YYREEE. From cysteine to phenylalanine, the CDR3 is 14 amino acids long. Only the CDR3 portion is preserved as DNA: 42 bases, with reading frame beginning at the first base. At the junction V is shortened by 3 bases and J by 6 bases; bases outside the gene matches: 3. The paper's findings and limits, for the study overall: In partial responders in the 0.1-3.0 mg/kg groups, normalized peripheral clonal expansion was found to be among the lowest, especially among CD8+ T cells. Low levels of normalized T-cell clonal expansion were also seen in some patients who did not respond. At doses of 0.1 to 3.0 mg/kg, clonal expansion of both CD4+ and CD8+ T cells in blood was seen between baseline and week 6. On average, CD8+ T cells showed more expanded clones than CD4+ T cells after ivuxolimab. The antigen specificity of the clonally expanded peripheral T cells was not determined.

The receptor was derived from an adult with an advanced solid tumor such as melanoma, head and neck, liver or kidney cancer. Recombination connected TRBV5-4 to TRBJ2-1; the junction holds 10 bases that match TRBD1. Specimen: CD4+ or CD8+ T cells sorted from blood, collected in a trial of the OX40 agonist ivuxolimab. In nucleotides, the sequence is TGTGCCAGCAGCTGGGACAGGGGAAGCAATGAGCAGTTCTTC. Its coded protein is CASSWDRGSNEQFF.